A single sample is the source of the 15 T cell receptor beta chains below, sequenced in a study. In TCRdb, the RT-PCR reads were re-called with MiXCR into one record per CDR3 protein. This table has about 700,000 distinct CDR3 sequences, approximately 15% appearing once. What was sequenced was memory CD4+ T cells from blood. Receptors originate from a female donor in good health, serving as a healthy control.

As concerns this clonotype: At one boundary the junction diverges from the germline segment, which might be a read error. DNA for the CDR3: TGCAGCGCTACTAGCGAGAAAAACAATGAGCAGTTCTTC. Protein product: CSATSEKNNEQFF. The genes are TRBV20-1 and TRBJ2-1, with 7 bases identical to TRBD2. Germline CDR1 and CDR2: DFQATT and SNEGSKA (reference sequence). The CDR3 is made up of 13 amino acids.

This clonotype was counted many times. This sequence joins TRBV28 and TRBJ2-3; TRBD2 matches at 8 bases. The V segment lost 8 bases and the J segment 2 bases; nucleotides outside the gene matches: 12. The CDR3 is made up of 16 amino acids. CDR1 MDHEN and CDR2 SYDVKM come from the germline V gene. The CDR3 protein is CASYQIAGSDTDTQYF. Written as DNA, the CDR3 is TGTGCCAGCTACCAAATAGCGGGGTCTGACACAGATACGCAGTATTTT.

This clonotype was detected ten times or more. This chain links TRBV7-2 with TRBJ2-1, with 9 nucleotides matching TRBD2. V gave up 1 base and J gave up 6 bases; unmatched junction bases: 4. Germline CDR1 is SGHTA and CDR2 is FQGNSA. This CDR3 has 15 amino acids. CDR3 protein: CASSLDASGINEQFF. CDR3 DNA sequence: TGTGCCAGCAGCTTAGATGCTAGCGGGATCAATGAGCAGTTCTTC.

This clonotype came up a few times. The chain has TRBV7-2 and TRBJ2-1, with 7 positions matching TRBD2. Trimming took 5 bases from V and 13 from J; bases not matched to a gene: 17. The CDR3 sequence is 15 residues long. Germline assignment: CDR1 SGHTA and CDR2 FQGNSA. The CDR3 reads CASSPPTGLGSFQFF. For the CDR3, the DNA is TGTGCCAGCAGCCCCCCCACAGGACTAGGGTCGTTTCAGTTCTTC.

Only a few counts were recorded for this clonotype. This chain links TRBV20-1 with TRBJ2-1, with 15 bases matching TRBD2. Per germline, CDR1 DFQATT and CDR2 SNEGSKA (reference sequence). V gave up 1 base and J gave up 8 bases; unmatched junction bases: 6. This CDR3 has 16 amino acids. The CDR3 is CSARGTSGRARDEQFF. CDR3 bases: TGCAGTGCTAGAGGGACTAGCGGGAGGGCTAGGGATGAGCAGTTCTTC.

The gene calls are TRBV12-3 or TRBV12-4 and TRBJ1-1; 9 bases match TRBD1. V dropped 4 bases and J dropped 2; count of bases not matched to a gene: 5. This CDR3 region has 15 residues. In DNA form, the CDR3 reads TGTGCCAGCAGTTCCCGGGGACAGGGAAACACTGAAGCTTTCTTT. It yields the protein CASSSRGQGNTEAFF.

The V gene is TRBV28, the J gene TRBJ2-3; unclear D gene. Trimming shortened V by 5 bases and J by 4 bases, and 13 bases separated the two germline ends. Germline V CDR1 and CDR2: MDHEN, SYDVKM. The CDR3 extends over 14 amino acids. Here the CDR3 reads CASSPRRRADTQYF. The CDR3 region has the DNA TGTGCCAGCAGTCCCCGTCGAAGAGCAGATACGCAGTATTTT.

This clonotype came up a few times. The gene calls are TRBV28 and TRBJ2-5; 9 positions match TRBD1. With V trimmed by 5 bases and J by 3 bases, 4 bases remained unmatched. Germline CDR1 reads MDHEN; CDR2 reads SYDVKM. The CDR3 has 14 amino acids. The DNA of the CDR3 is TGTGCCAGCAGTCCTCGACAGGGGGAAGAGACCCAGTACTTC. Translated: CASSPRQGEETQYF.

As DNA, the CDR3 is TGTGCCAGCAGTTTAAACGGGGAGGCCGAGCAGTACTTC. Translating gives CASSLNGEAEQYF. This chain uses TRBV27 with TRBJ2-7, with D possibly matching TRBD2 (6 bases). This CDR3 is 13 amino acids long. Trimming pared 2 bases from V and 6 bases from J, leaving 11 bases between. Germline CDR1 and CDR2: MNHEY and SMNVEV (reference sequence).

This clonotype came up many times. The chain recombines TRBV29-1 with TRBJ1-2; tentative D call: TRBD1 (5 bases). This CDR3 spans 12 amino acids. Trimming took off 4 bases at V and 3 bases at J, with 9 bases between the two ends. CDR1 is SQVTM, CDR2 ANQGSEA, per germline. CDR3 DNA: TGCAGCGTTGGTGGGGCCGACTATGGCTACACCTTC. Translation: CSVGGADYGYTF.

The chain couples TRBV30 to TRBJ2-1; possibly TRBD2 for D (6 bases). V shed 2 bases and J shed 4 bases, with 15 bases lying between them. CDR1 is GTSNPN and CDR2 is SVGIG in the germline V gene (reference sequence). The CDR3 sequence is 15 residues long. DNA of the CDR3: TGTGCCTGGAGTTTTGACAGCGGGCTTTACAATGAGCAGTTCTTC. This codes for CAWSFDSGLYNEQFF.

In DNA form, the CDR3 reads TGTGCCAGCAGCCTGTCTCCGTATACGCAGTATTTT. This sequence encodes CASSLSPYTQYF. The chain uses TRBV3-1 and TRBJ2-3; no definite D call. The CDR3 has 12 amino acids. CDR1 LGHDT and CDR2 YNNKEL come from the germline V gene (reference sequence). Trimming pared 4 bases from V and 7 bases from J, leaving 9 bases between.

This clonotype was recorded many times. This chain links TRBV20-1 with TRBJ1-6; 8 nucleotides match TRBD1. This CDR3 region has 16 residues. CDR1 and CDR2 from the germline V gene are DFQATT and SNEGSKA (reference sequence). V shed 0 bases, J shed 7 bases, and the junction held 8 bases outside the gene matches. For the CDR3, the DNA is TGCAGTGCTAGAGATCGGGTCAGGGGGCAAAATTCACCCCTCCACTTT. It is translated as CSARDRVRGQNSPLHF.

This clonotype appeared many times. In nucleotides, the CDR3 is TGCAGTGCTAGAGATCAGGCTACACAGTTCTTC. As protein: CSARDQATQFF. The gene calls are TRBV20-1 and TRBJ2-1; D uncertain. The germline gives CDR1 DFQATT, CDR2 SNEGSKA (reference sequence). The V and J ends lost 0 bases and 13 bases respectively, with 10 bases between them. This CDR3 is 11 amino acids long.

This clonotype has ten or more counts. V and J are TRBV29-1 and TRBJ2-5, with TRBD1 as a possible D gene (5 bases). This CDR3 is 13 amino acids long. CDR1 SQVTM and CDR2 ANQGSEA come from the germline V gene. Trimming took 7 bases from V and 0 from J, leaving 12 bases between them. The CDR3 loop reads CSAPTVNQETQYF. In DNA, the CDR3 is TGCAGCGCCCCGACAGTGAACCAAGAGACCCAGTACTTC.